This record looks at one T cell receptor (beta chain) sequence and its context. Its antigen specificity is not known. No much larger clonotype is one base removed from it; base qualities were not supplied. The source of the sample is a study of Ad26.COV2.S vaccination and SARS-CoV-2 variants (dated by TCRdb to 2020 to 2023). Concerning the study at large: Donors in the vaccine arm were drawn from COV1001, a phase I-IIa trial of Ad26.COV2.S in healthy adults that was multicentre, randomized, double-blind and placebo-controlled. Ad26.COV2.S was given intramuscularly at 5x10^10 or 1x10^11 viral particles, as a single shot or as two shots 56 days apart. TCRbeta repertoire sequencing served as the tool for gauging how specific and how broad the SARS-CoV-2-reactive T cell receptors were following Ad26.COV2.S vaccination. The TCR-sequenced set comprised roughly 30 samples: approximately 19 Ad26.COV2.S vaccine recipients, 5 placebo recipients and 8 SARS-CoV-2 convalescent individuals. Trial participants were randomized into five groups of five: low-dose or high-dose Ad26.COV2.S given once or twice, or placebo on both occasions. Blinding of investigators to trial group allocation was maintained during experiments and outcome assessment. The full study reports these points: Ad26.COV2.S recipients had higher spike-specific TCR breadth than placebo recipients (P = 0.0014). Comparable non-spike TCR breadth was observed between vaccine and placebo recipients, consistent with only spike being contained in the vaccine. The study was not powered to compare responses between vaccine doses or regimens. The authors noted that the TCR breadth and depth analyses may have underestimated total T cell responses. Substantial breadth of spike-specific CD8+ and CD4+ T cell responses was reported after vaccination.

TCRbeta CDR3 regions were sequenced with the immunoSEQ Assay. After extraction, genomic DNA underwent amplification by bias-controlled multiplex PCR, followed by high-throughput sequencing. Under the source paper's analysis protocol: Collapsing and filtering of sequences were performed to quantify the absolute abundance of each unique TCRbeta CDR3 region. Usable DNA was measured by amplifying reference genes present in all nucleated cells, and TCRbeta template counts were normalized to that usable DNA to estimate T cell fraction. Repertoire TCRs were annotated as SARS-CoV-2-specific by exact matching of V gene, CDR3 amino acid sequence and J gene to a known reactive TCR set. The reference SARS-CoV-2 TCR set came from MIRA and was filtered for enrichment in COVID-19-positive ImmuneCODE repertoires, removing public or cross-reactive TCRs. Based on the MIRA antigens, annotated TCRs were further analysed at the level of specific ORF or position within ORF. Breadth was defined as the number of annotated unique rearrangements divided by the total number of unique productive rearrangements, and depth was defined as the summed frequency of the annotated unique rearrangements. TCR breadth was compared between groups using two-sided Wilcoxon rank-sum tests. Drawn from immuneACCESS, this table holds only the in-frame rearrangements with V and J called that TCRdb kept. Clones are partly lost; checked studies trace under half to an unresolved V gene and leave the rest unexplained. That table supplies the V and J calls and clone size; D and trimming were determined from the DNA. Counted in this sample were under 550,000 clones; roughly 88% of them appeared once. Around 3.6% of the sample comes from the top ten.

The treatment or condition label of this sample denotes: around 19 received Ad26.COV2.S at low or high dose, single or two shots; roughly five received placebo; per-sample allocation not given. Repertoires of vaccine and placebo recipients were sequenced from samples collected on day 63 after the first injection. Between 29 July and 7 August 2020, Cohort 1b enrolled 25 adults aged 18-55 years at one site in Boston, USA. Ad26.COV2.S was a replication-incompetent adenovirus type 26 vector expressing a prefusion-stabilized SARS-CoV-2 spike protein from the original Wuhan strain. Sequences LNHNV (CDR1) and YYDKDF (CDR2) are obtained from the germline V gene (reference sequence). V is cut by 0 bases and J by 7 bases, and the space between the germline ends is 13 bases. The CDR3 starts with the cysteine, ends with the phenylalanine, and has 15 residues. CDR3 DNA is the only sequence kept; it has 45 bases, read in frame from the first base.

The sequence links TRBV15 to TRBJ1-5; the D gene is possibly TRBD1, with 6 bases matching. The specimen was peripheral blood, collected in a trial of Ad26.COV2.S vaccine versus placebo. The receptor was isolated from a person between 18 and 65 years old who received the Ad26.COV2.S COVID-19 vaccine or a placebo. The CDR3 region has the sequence CATSREGGRGQPQHF. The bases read TGTGCCACCAGCAGAGAGGGGGGGCGAGGACAGCCCCAGCATTTT.